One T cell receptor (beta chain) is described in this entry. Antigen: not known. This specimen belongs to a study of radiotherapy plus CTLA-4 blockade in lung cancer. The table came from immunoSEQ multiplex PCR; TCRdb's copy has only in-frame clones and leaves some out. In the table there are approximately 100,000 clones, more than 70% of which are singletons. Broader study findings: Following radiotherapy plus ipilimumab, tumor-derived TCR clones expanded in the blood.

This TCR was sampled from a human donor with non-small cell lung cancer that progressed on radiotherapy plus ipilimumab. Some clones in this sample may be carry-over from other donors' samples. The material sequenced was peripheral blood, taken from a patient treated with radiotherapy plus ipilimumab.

CDR3 sequence reads: CASSVATGRLFF. CDR3 sequence (DNA): TGTGCCAGCAGCGTAGCGACAGGGCGGCTGTTTTTT. The chain is built from TRBV9 and TRBJ2-2, with 7 bases lining up with TRBD1. The trim removed 0 bases at V and 13 bases at J, leaving 3 bases unmatched. Germline V gene sequence: CDR1 SGDLS, CDR2 YYNGEE. The CDR3 is made up of 12 amino acids.